The rows below give T cell receptor beta chains drawn from one sample of a study of shared clonotypes between healthy human individuals. Method: immunoSEQ multiplex PCR; TCRdb's copy keeps in-frame clones and lacks some. The table records 780,000 or so clones, 55% to 80% of them present only once. The sequencing sample was made of memory CD4+ T cells sorted from blood. These receptor sequences come from a woman aged 30 to 39 in good health. The CDR3 runs from the conserved cysteine through the conserved F or W. The order of the fields is CDR3 DNA, CDR3 protein, D gene, J gene, V gene, clone size. D genes are given only for firm matches. Not all rows give a size; the values are once, few, many and, for expanded clones, a class.

cdr3_nt: TGTGCCAGCAGTTACTTGGGTGAGCAGTTCTTC
cdr3_aa: CASSYLGEQFF
d_call: -
j_call: TRBJ2-1
v_call: TRBV6-5
clone_size: few

cdr3_nt: TGTGCCAGCAGCTTAGGGGAATGGGGTGTGGGGACTGAAGCTTTCTTT
cdr3_aa: CASSLGEWGVGTEAFF
d_call: -
j_call: TRBJ1-1
v_call: TRBV11-2
clone_size: -

cdr3_nt: TGCGCCAGCAGCCAAGCCTTGTACAATGAGCAGTTCTTC
cdr3_aa: CASSQALYNEQFF
d_call: -
j_call: TRBJ2-1
v_call: TRBV4-1
clone_size: many

cdr3_nt: TGTGCCAGCAGTGAGAGCCGGCCTCAGGGTTGGGAGACCCAGTACTTC
cdr3_aa: CASSESRPQGWETQYF
d_call: -
j_call: TRBJ2-5
v_call: TRBV2
clone_size: -

cdr3_nt: TGTGCCAGCAGCGCGACCTGGGACAGTAGGGCCGAGCAGTACTTC
cdr3_aa: CASSATWDSRAEQYF
d_call: TRBD1
j_call: TRBJ2-7
v_call: TRBV11-2
clone_size: -

cdr3_nt: TGCGCCAGCAGCGCCTTTTCGGGGATTGTGGATACGCAGTATTTT
cdr3_aa: CASSAFSGIVDTQYF
d_call: -
j_call: TRBJ2-3
v_call: TRBV5-1
clone_size: -

cdr3_nt: TGCAGCGTTGAATCCAGGGAGGGGACAGATACGCAGTATTTT
cdr3_aa: CSVESREGTDTQYF
d_call: TRBD2
j_call: TRBJ2-3
v_call: TRBV29-1
clone_size: -

cdr3_nt: TGTGCCAGCAGCTTATTAGAGGATGCAGACGCTTTCTTT
cdr3_aa: CASSLLEDADAFF
d_call: -
j_call: TRBJ1-1
v_call: TRBV7-9
clone_size: -

cdr3_nt: TGTGCCAGCTCACCCCGCGAGGAGGGCACAGATACGCAGTATTTT
cdr3_aa: CASSPREEGTDTQYF
d_call: -
j_call: TRBJ2-3
v_call: TRBV18
clone_size: -

cdr3_nt: TGCGCCAGCAGCTTGGCAGCGGGAGTATACGAGCAGTACTTC
cdr3_aa: CASSLAAGVYEQYF
d_call: TRBD2
j_call: TRBJ2-7
v_call: TRBV5-1
clone_size: once

cdr3_nt: TGTGCCAGCAGCGCCACAGGGGTCGAAAAACTGTTTTTT
cdr3_aa: CASSATGVEKLFF
d_call: TRBD1
j_call: TRBJ1-4
v_call: TRBV7-8
clone_size: -

cdr3_nt: TGTGCCAGCAGTTTGTGGACAGGGGGGGGTGGGCCCCAGCATTTT
cdr3_aa: CASSLWTGGGGPQHF
d_call: TRBD1
j_call: TRBJ1-5
v_call: TRBV28
clone_size: few

cdr3_nt: TGCAGCGCCAAAGGCCGGGAGCCATACAATGAGCAGTTCTTC
cdr3_aa: CSAKGREPYNEQFF
d_call: -
j_call: TRBJ2-1
v_call: TRBV29-1
clone_size: -

cdr3_nt: TGTGCCAGCAGTTTATACCGGGACAGGGATAGGGAGCAGTACTTC
cdr3_aa: CASSLYRDRDREQYF
d_call: TRBD1
j_call: TRBJ2-7
v_call: TRBV28
clone_size: -

cdr3_nt: TGTGCCAGCAGCTTAGCCGGGGAGCTGTTTTTT
cdr3_aa: CASSLAGELFF
d_call: -
j_call: TRBJ2-2
v_call: TRBV11-2
clone_size: few

cdr3_nt: TGCGCCAGCAGCTTGGCCGCCGGGATAGCGCCTAACTATGGCTACACCTTC
cdr3_aa: CASSLAAGIAPNYGYTF
d_call: -
j_call: TRBJ1-2
v_call: TRBV5-1
clone_size: few

cdr3_nt: TGTGCCAGCAGCCAAGTCCATAGCTCCTACAATGAGCAGTTCTTC
cdr3_aa: CASSQVHSSYNEQFF
d_call: -
j_call: TRBJ2-1
v_call: TRBV4-2
clone_size: -

cdr3_nt: TGTGCCAGCTCACCACCGTACCAAGAGACCCAGTACTTC
cdr3_aa: CASSPPYQETQYF
d_call: -
j_call: TRBJ2-5
v_call: TRBV18
clone_size: -

cdr3_nt: TGTGCCAGCACCAAGGGCGGGGACACAGATACGCAGTATTTT
cdr3_aa: CASTKGGDTDTQYF
d_call: -
j_call: TRBJ2-3
v_call: TRBV6-6
clone_size: once

cdr3_nt: TGTGCCAGCAGTGAGCGGGGGAGCACAGATACGCAGTATTTT
cdr3_aa: CASSERGSTDTQYF
d_call: TRBD2
j_call: TRBJ2-3
v_call: TRBV6-1
clone_size: -

cdr3_nt: TGCGCCAGCAGCGCCGGACTGAGCACAGATACGCAGTATTTT
cdr3_aa: CASSAGLSTDTQYF
d_call: -
j_call: TRBJ2-3
v_call: TRBV5-1
clone_size: -

cdr3_nt: TGTGCCAGCAGCCTCCAGGCGTACTACGAGCAGTACTTC
cdr3_aa: CASSLQAYYEQYF
d_call: -
j_call: TRBJ2-7
v_call: TRBV6-6
clone_size: -

cdr3_nt: TGTGCCAGCATCGGGGGTGGCGCGTCGCACACCTTC
cdr3_aa: CASIGGGASHTF
d_call: -
j_call: TRBJ1-2
v_call: TRBV7-9
clone_size: -

cdr3_nt: TGTGCCAGCAGCCGCTCAAGTAGCGGGAGCCACGAGCAGTACTTC
cdr3_aa: CASSRSSSGSHEQYF
d_call: TRBD2
j_call: TRBJ2-7
v_call: TRBV2
clone_size: -

cdr3_nt: TGCGCCAGCAGCCAAGGACAGGGGGTTCTCTACGAGCAGTACTTC
cdr3_aa: CASSQGQGVLYEQYF
d_call: TRBD1
j_call: TRBJ2-7
v_call: TRBV4-1
clone_size: -

cdr3_nt: TGTGCCAGCCAGCGCCAGGGGGCAGGGACCGGGGAGCTGTTTTTT
cdr3_aa: CASQRQGAGTGELFF
d_call: TRBD1
j_call: TRBJ2-2
v_call: TRBV7-9
clone_size: -

cdr3_nt: TGTGCCAGCAGCTTAGATAGCGGGAGCTGGTACGAGCAGTACTTC
cdr3_aa: CASSLDSGSWYEQYF
d_call: TRBD2
j_call: TRBJ2-7
v_call: TRBV7-9
clone_size: few

cdr3_nt: TGTGCCAGCAGCACGCGGGGGGGAAAGACCCAGTACTTC
cdr3_aa: CASSTRGGKTQYF
d_call: TRBD2
j_call: TRBJ2-5
v_call: TRBV11-2
clone_size: -

cdr3_nt: TGTGCCAGCAGCTTAGGTGTCTCAGATACGCAGTATTTT
cdr3_aa: CASSLGVSDTQYF
d_call: -
j_call: TRBJ2-3
v_call: TRBV7-7
clone_size: -

cdr3_nt: TGTGCCAGCAGTCAAACAGGAACCCTCTCCTACGAGCAGTACTTC
cdr3_aa: CASSQTGTLSYEQYF
d_call: -
j_call: TRBJ2-7
v_call: TRBV6-1
clone_size: -

cdr3_nt: TGTGCCTGGAGTAAGGGGTCTAGCGGGAGTTGGGAGCAGTACTTC
cdr3_aa: CAWSKGSSGSWEQYF
d_call: TRBD2
j_call: TRBJ2-7
v_call: TRBV30
clone_size: many

cdr3_nt: TGTGCCAGCAGCTTTGGCGGGAGTGGTCACAATGAGCAGTTCTTC
cdr3_aa: CASSFGGSGHNEQFF
d_call: TRBD2
j_call: TRBJ2-1
v_call: TRBV11-3
clone_size: -

cdr3_nt: TGCGCCAGCAGTGGTCCGAATCGGGATACGCAGTATTTT
cdr3_aa: CASSGPNRDTQYF
d_call: -
j_call: TRBJ2-3
v_call: TRBV10-1
clone_size: many

cdr3_nt: TGTGCCAGCAGCCAAGATTCGGGAGGCCCCCAACGCGAGCAGTACTTC
cdr3_aa: CASSQDSGGPQREQYF
d_call: TRBD2
j_call: TRBJ2-7
v_call: TRBV4-2
clone_size: -

cdr3_nt: TGTGCCAGCTCATCCTCCGGGACAGGGGTCGGCCAGCCCCAGCATTTT
cdr3_aa: CASSSSGTGVGQPQHF
d_call: TRBD1
j_call: TRBJ1-5
v_call: TRBV18
clone_size: -

cdr3_nt: TGTGCCAGCAGCCCGGGACAGTACACCGGGGAGCTGTTTTTT
cdr3_aa: CASSPGQYTGELFF
d_call: TRBD1
j_call: TRBJ2-2
v_call: TRBV7-2
clone_size: -

cdr3_nt: TGTGCCTGGGGACAGGTACAAGAGACCCAGTACTTC
cdr3_aa: CAWGQVQETQYF
d_call: TRBD1
j_call: TRBJ2-5
v_call: TRBV30
clone_size: few

cdr3_nt: TGTGCCAGCAGTTACTCCTCAACACATGGGGGCCACGCTTTCTTT
cdr3_aa: CASSYSSTHGGHAFF
d_call: -
j_call: TRBJ1-1
v_call: TRBV6-5
clone_size: -

cdr3_nt: TGTGCCAGCAGTGAATACGGGGGTCGGATCCAAGAGACCCAGTACTTC
cdr3_aa: CASSEYGGRIQETQYF
d_call: -
j_call: TRBJ2-5
v_call: TRBV25-1
clone_size: -

cdr3_nt: TGTGCCAGCTCACACACCGGGACAGGGGACGGCTACACCTTC
cdr3_aa: CASSHTGTGDGYTF
d_call: TRBD1
j_call: TRBJ1-2
v_call: TRBV18
clone_size: -

cdr3_nt: TGCGCCAGCAGCTTCAACCGACTAGCGGGAGGAGGGGAGCAGTACTTC
cdr3_aa: CASSFNRLAGGGEQYF
d_call: TRBD2
j_call: TRBJ2-7
v_call: TRBV5-1
clone_size: -

cdr3_nt: TGTGCCAGCAGCTTTTCCTCCGGGACTAGCGTCAATGAGCAGTTCTTC
cdr3_aa: CASSFSSGTSVNEQFF
d_call: TRBD2
j_call: TRBJ2-1
v_call: TRBV7-2
clone_size: -

cdr3_nt: TGCGCCAGCAGACCCGGGACAGCCTACGAGCAGTACTTC
cdr3_aa: CASRPGTAYEQYF
d_call: TRBD1
j_call: TRBJ2-7
v_call: TRBV5-1
clone_size: once

cdr3_nt: TGTGCCAGCGGCCGGGTTCGGGGGGATGAGCAGTTCTTC
cdr3_aa: CASGRVRGDEQFF
d_call: TRBD2
j_call: TRBJ2-1
v_call: TRBV6-5
clone_size: -

cdr3_nt: TGTGCCAGCAGCCCTGGGCAGGGGGCGAACACTGAAGCTTTCTTT
cdr3_aa: CASSPGQGANTEAFF
d_call: TRBD1
j_call: TRBJ1-1
v_call: TRBV11-3
clone_size: -

cdr3_nt: TGTGCCAGCAGCCCCAGCGGTTCCTACGAGCAGTACTTC
cdr3_aa: CASSPSGSYEQYF
d_call: -
j_call: TRBJ2-7
v_call: TRBV27
clone_size: once

cdr3_nt: TGTGCCAGCAGTTACGGGGGAACTGAAGCTTTCTTT
cdr3_aa: CASSYGGTEAFF
d_call: -
j_call: TRBJ1-1
v_call: TRBV6-5
clone_size: -

cdr3_nt: TGTGCCAGCATGCGGACAGTCAATCAGCCCCAGCATTTT
cdr3_aa: CASMRTVNQPQHF
d_call: -
j_call: TRBJ1-5
v_call: TRBV2
clone_size: few

cdr3_nt: TGTGCCAGTAAACAGGGTAACACAGATACGCAGTATTTT
cdr3_aa: CASKQGNTDTQYF
d_call: -
j_call: TRBJ2-3
v_call: TRBV19
clone_size: -

cdr3_nt: TGTGCCAGCAGTGAAGAAGGGGCTAGCAGCTACGAGCAGTACTTC
cdr3_aa: CASSEEGASSYEQYF
d_call: -
j_call: TRBJ2-7
v_call: TRBV6-1
clone_size: -

cdr3_nt: TGTGCCAGCAGCGTCCAGGGGATGAACACCGGGGAGCTGTTTTTT
cdr3_aa: CASSVQGMNTGELFF
d_call: -
j_call: TRBJ2-2
v_call: TRBV9
clone_size: -

cdr3_nt: TGTGCCAGCAGCTTGAACAGTATCTACAATGAGCAGTTCTTC
cdr3_aa: CASSLNSIYNEQFF
d_call: -
j_call: TRBJ2-1
v_call: TRBV7-2
clone_size: many

cdr3_nt: TGTGCCAGCAGCCAAGATAATGGACAGGGGAGCAATCAGCCCCAGCATTTT
cdr3_aa: CASSQDNGQGSNQPQHF
d_call: TRBD1
j_call: TRBJ1-5
v_call: TRBV4-2
clone_size: -

cdr3_nt: TGTGCCACAACCGGACTAGCGGGAGGCACAGATACGCAGTATTTT
cdr3_aa: CATTGLAGGTDTQYF
d_call: TRBD2
j_call: TRBJ2-3
v_call: TRBV27
clone_size: -

cdr3_nt: TGTGCCAGTAGTCGGACAGGGGATCAGCCCCAGCATTTT
cdr3_aa: CASSRTGDQPQHF
d_call: TRBD1
j_call: TRBJ1-5
v_call: TRBV19
clone_size: -

cdr3_nt: TGCGCCAGCAGCCGGTGGCCCGGGACTAACTCCTACAATGAGCAGTTCTTC
cdr3_aa: CASSRWPGTNSYNEQFF
d_call: TRBD2
j_call: TRBJ2-1
v_call: TRBV5-1
clone_size: -

cdr3_nt: TGTGCCAGCAGCTCGAGGACTAGCGGGAGTTACGAGCAGTACTTC
cdr3_aa: CASSSRTSGSYEQYF
d_call: TRBD2
j_call: TRBJ2-7
v_call: TRBV5-4
clone_size: -